Below are 19 T cell receptor beta chains sequenced from a single sample in a study of CD8 T cells in Susac syndrome. The authors reverse transcribed roughly 0.5 to 1 ug RNA with random hexamers. Each CDR3 protein gets one entry after TCRdb re-called the immunoSEQ multiplex PCR reads with MiXCR. The table includes 70,000 or so distinct CDR3 sequences, approximately 94% detected once. Sequencing was performed on CD8+ T cells from PBMCs. All receptors derive from a human donor with multiple sclerosis.

CDR3 nucleotides: TGCAGCGTTGTCCAGGGACCCAACTATGGCTACACCTTC. Protein sequence: CSVVQGPNYGYTF. The rearrangement joins TRBV29-1 to TRBJ1-2; perhaps TRBD1 as D (5 bases). The CDR3 contains 13 residues. Per germline, CDR1 SQVTM and CDR2 ANQGSEA. Between the trimmed V and J ends, which lost 4 bases and 2 bases, there was a span of 11 bases.

The chain employs TRBV19 and TRBJ2-7; D remains ambiguous. Trimming removed 6 bases at V and 3 bases at J, with 9 bases between. The CDR3 spans 12 residues. Germline CDR1 LNHDA, CDR2 SQIVND (reference sequence). The CDR3 coding sequence is TGTGCCAGTAGCTCCTACAGCTACGAGCAGTACTTC. Translating it yields CASSSYSYEQYF.

This chain links TRBV3-1 with TRBJ2-7, with unresolved D. From germline, CDR1 is LGHDT and CDR2 YNNKEL (reference sequence). The length of the CDR3 is 12 residues. The ends were cut back, 1 base at V and 6 bases at J, with 7 bases in the middle. CDR3 loop: CASSQGSGEQYF. The CDR3 coding sequence is TGTGCCAGCAGCCAAGGGAGTGGCGAGCAGTACTTC.

This clonotype is a singleton in its sample. The genes are TRBV6-5 and TRBJ1-2, with unresolved D. Deletions cut 8 bases from V and 8 bases from J, with 18 bases between. The germline CDR1 and CDR2 sequences are MNHEY and SVGAGI. This CDR3 contains 13 residues. DNA of the CDR3: TGTGCCAGCGGCGAGACACGGGATCAAGGCTACACCTTC. Its translation: CASGETRDQGYTF.

This chain joins TRBV21-1 and TRBJ2-7; the listed D gene, TRBD1, was not tested against the DNA. TRBV21-1 is listed as a pseudogene. This CDR3 is built from 19 residues. The CDR3 here is CASSKVTGTPEETSYEQYF. CDR3 sequence (DNA): TGTGCCAGCAGCAAAGTGACGGGGACACCCGAGGAAACCTCCTACGAGCAGTACTTC.

In DNA form, the CDR3 reads TGTGCCAGCAGTCCCTCCTATAGCTCCTACAATGAGCAGTTCTTC. This translates into CASSPSYSSYNEQFF. The V call is TRBV12-3 or TRBV12-4, the J call TRBJ2-1; D unresolved. This CDR3 has 15 amino acids. The ends were cut back, 5 bases at V and 0 bases at J, with 11 bases in the middle.

This clonotype was recorded once. The DNA of the CDR3 is TGTGCCAGCAGTGGTGGGTGGGACGGTTACGAGCAGTACTTC. Residues: CASSGGWDGYEQYF. The chain is built from TRBV28 and TRBJ2-7; either TRBD1 or TRBD2 may supply D (5 bases each). V lost 5 bases and J 4 bases, leaving 15 bases between the germline ends. This CDR3 has 14 residues. Germline V gives CDR1 MDHEN, CDR2 SYDVKM.

This sequence joins TRBV21-1 and TRBJ2-5; TRBD1, the table's D call, was not compared with the DNA. TRBV21-1 is a pseudogene locus. The CDR3 consists of 15 residues. CDR3 bases: TGTGCCAGCAGCAAAAGTAGGACAGGCCAAGAGACCCAGTACTTC. It translates to CASSKSRTGQETQYF.

The V call is TRBV28, the J call TRBJ2-7; 7 positions agree with TRBD1. The CDR3 runs to 14 residues. In germline, CDR1 is MDHEN, CDR2 SYDVKM. The V segment lost 4 bases and the J segment 3 bases; nucleotides outside the gene matches: 6. Here the CDR3 reads CASSSGTDYYEQYF. CDR3 DNA: TGTGCCAGCAGTTCCGGGACAGACTACTACGAGCAGTACTTC.

This chain joins TRBV30 and TRBJ2-1, with D hard to call. Germline assignment: CDR1 GTSNPN and CDR2 SVGIG (reference sequence). Trimming left V 5 bases short and J 9 bases short, with 11 bases between. This CDR3 region has 11 residues. This chain's CDR3 is CAWAEPGEQFF. The DNA of the CDR3 is TGTGCCTGGGCGGAACCCGGTGAGCAGTTCTTC. Full variable domain (rest looked up from reference TRBV30 and TRBJ2-1): SQTIHQWPATLVQPVGSPLSLECTVEGTSNPNLYWYRQAAGRGLQLLFYSVGIGQISSEVPQNLSASRPQDRQFILSSKKLLLSDSGFYLCAWAEPGEQFFGPGTRLTVL.

V is TRBV12-3 or TRBV12-4 and J is TRBJ1-5, with D possibly TRBD1 on 5 matching bases. V was shortened by 5 bases and J by 2 bases, with 10 bases between the two germline ends. CDR3 length: 14 residues. The CDR3 DNA reads as TGTGCCAGCAGTGGTGCCAGGGGCAATCAGCCCCAGCATTTT. Translation: CASSGARGNQPQHF.

The genes are TRBV20-1 and TRBJ1-1; 10 bases match TRBD1. The germline V gene encodes CDR1 DFQATT and CDR2 SNEGSKA (reference sequence). This CDR3 has 13 amino acids. Unmatched junction bases numbered 4, after V lost 5 bases and J lost 4 bases. The CDR3 sequence: CSASWDRGTEAFF. The CDR3 DNA is TGCAGTGCTTCTTGGGACAGGGGCACTGAAGCTTTCTTT.

This sequence joins TRBV12-3 or TRBV12-4 and TRBJ1-6; possibly TRBD1 for D (6 bases). The V end lost 5 bases, the J end lost 7 bases, and 12 bases lay between the germline ends. This CDR3 is built from 14 residues. The CDR3 nucleotides read TGTGCCAGCAGTCCAGGGGTCAGCAATTCACCCCTCCACTTT. Encoded protein: CASSPGVSNSPLHF.

This chain links TRBV9 with TRBJ2-5, with 9 bases identical to TRBD2. The CDR3 totals 15 residues. Germline V gene lookup returns CDR1 SGDLS and CDR2 YYNGEE. The trim removed 3 bases at V and 4 bases at J, leaving 7 bases unmatched. The CDR3 sequence is CASSATLAGIETQYF. CDR3 nucleotides: TGTGCCAGCAGCGCCACTCTAGCGGGAATAGAGACCCAGTACTTC.

This chain joins TRBV7-2 and TRBJ2-7, with TRBD2 matching over 7 bases. The V and J ends lost 6 bases and 2 bases, in that order; junction bases with no gene match: 10. Germline loops: CDR1 SGHTA, CDR2 FQGNSA. The CDR3 sequence is 15 residues long. CDR3 region: CASSLWSGGTYEQYF. CDR3 bases: TGTGCCAGCAGTTTATGGTCCGGGGGGACCTACGAGCAGTACTTC.

The gene calls are TRBV5-4 and TRBJ1-4, with 8 bases that match TRBD1. Germline CDR1 reads SGHNT; CDR2 reads YYREEE (reference sequence). J lost 8 bases, V lost 4 bases, and 10 bases had no gene match. The CDR3 length is 15 residues. CDR3 in DNA: TGTGCCAGCAGCCCAGACGGTTCAGGGGGCGAAAAACTGTTTTTT. It yields the protein CASSPDGSGGEKLFF.

This clonotype appeared a single time. In nucleotides, the CDR3 is TGTGCCAGCAGTGCCATGGACACGAACACTGAAGCTTTCTTT. Protein sequence: CASSAMDTNTEAFF. The chain recombines TRBV28 with TRBJ1-1; D perhaps matches TRBD1 (5 bases). The ends were cut back, 5 bases at V and 1 base at J, with 11 bases in the middle. Per the germline V gene, CDR1 is MDHEN and CDR2 is SYDVKM. CDR3 length: 14 amino acids.

The J gene is TRBJ2-2, the V gene TRBV9; TRBD2 agrees at 7 bases. Unmatched junction bases numbered 2, after V lost 6 bases and J lost 0 bases. This CDR3 spans 14 amino acids. The V gene's germline CDR1 is SGDLS and CDR2 YYNGEE. As DNA, the CDR3 is TGTGCCAGCACGCGGGGGTCGAACACCGGGGAGCTGTTTTTT. Translating gives CASTRGSNTGELFF.

The rearrangement uses TRBV7-9 and TRBJ2-1; a weak D match, TRBD2 (6 bases). V dropped 6 bases and J dropped 5 bases, with 17 bases sitting between them. Germline V gene data show CDR1 as SEHNR and CDR2 as FQNEAQ (reference sequence). The CDR3 runs 15 residues. The CDR3 sequence is CASRTSMSGDNEQFF. Here the CDR3 DNA reads TGTGCCAGCAGGACCTCCATGTCGGGGGACAATGAGCAGTTCTTC.